Sequencing of this T cell receptor (beta chain) was carried out in a study of T cell clones after liver transplantation. Whole-study context: HCV positivity affected three of eight recipients; the rest lacked autoimmune or viral indications.

Germline V gene sequence: CDR1 MNHEY, CDR2 SMNVEV (reference sequence). Trimming shortened V by 6 bases and J by 2 bases, and 14 bases separated the two germline ends. This CDR3 is built from 15 residues. Repertoires were generated with immunoSEQ multiplex PCR, while TCRdb's copy carries only in-frame clones and drops some. The sample lists tens of thousands of clones, about 82% occurring once. Study-wide points: Graft donor-reactive T cells may have migrated into the graft rather than being deleted. A larger donor-reactive than third-party decline suggested partial antigen-specific deletion.

With respect to this clone: Its specificity is not known.

The rearrangement joins TRBV27 to TRBJ1-5; D perhaps matches TRBD1 (5 bases). The sample here was CD4+ T cells from blood, taken 24 months after liver transplant. This TCR was recovered from a human patient who received a liver transplant. Some T cells may possibly be graft donor cells. CDR3 bases: TGTGCCAGCAGCCCGGGGGGGGAGGGCAATCAGCCCCAGCATTTT. Protein product: CASSPGGEGNQPQHF.